This T cell receptor beta chain was sequenced in a study of T cell repertoires in cytomegalovirus infection. In its sample, this clonotype was seen a few times. Its specificity is unknown. TCRdb used MiXCR to reprocess the reads, holding one entry per CDR3 protein. The profile shows about 110,000 distinct CDR3 sequences, about 28% of them singletons. Per germline, CDR1 SEHNR and CDR2 FQNEAQ (reference sequence). The V end lost 4 bases, the J end lost 2 bases, and 15 bases lay between the germline ends. The CDR3 has 16 residues. The sequences come from CD8+ T cells from cultured PBMCs, collected from culture after CMV antigen stimulation. The chain couples TRBV7-9 to TRBJ2-1; D possibly matches TRBD1 or TRBD2 (5 bases each). The TCR sequence derives from a human donor in good health (CMV status not recorded). Some clones in this sample may be carry-over from other donors' samples. The CDR3 region is CASSSGSGKAYNEQFF. The CDR3 DNA is TGTGCCAGCAGCTCAGGGTCGGGGAAGGCCTACAATGAGCAGTTCTTC.